The following is a T cell receptor (beta chain) sequence with its context. Assembly of TCR beta libraries relied on iRepertoire HTBI primers together with Arm-PCR of CDR3 regions. MiXCR was run by TCRdb on the multiplex PCR reads, yielding one entry per CDR3 protein. The data hold more than 350,000 distinct CDR3 sequences, with approximately 15% observed a single time. The V gene's germline CDR1 is SGHTA and CDR2 FQGNSA. This CDR3 is 15 amino acids long. J lost 6 bases, V lost 0 bases, and 7 bases had no gene match. This sample is part of a study of regulatory T cells in long-lasting Graves disease. Time point in this sample: newly diagnosed GD, antithyroid drugs for less than 3 months. Preparation of the TCR library used RNA extracted from PBMCs. In each case, Graves' disease was diagnosed per American Thyroid Association guidelines. The same sample was also used in a study of T cells in Graves' hyperthyroidism and ophthalmopathy. That work adds: First-round RT-PCR of the TCR CDR3 relied on the HTBI primer set. Most thyroid clonotypes expanded above 0.001 appeared in blood too.

This receptor was taken from a woman aged 30 to 39 with Graves disease. Source: peripheral blood mononuclear cells (PBMCs), taken at new diagnosis, from a patient treated with antithyroid drugs. The V and J genes are TRBV7-2 and TRBJ1-1; 7 bases map to TRBD1. This chain's CDR3 is CASSLAGGGGAEAFF. The CDR3 DNA reads as TGTGCCAGCAGCTTAGCTGGAGGGGGCGGTGCTGAAGCTTTCTTT.